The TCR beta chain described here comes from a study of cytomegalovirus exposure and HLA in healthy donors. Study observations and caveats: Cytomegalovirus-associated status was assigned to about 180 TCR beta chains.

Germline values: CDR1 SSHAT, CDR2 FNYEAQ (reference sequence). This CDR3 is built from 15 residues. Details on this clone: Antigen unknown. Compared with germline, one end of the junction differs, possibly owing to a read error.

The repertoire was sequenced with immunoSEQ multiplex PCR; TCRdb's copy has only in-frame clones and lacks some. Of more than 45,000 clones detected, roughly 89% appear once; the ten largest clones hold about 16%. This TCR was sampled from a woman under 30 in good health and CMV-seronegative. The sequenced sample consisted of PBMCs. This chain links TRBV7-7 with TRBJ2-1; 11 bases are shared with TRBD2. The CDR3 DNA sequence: TGTGCTAGCAGCCTCGGGACTAGCGGAGTTAATGAGCAGTTCTTC. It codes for CASSLGTSGVNEQFF.